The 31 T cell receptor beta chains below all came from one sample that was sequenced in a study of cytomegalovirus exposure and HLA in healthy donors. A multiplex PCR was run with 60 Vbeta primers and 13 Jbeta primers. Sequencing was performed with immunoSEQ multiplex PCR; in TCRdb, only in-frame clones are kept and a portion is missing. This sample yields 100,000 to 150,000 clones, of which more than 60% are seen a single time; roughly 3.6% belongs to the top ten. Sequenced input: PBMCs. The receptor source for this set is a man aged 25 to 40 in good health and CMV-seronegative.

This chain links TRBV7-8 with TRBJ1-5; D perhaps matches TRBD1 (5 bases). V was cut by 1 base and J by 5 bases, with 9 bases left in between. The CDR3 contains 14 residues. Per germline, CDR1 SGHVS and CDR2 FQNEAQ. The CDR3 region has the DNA TGTGCCAGCAGCTTAGTAAGGGGCGATCAGCCCCAGCATTTT. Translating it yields CASSLVRGDQPQHF. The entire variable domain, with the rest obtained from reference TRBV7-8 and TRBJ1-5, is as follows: GAGVSQSPRYKVAKRGQDVALRCDPISGHVSLFWYQQALGQGPEFLTYFQNEAQLDKSGLPSDRFFAERPEGSVSTLKIQRTQQEDSAVYLCASSLVRGDQPQHFGDGTRLSIL.

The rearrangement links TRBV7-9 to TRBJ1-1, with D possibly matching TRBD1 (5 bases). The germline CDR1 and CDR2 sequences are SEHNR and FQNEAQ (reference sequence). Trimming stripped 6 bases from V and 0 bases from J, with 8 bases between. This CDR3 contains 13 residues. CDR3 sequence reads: CASRGPLNTEAFF. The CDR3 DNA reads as TGTGCCAGCAGGGGGCCACTGAACACTGAAGCTTTCTTT.

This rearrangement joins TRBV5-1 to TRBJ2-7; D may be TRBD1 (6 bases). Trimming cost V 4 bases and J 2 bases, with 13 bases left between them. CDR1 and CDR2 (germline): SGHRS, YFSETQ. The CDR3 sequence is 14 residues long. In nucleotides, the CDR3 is TGCGCCAGCAGCCTGGGACATCTTACCTACGAGCAGTACTTC. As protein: CASSLGHLTYEQYF.

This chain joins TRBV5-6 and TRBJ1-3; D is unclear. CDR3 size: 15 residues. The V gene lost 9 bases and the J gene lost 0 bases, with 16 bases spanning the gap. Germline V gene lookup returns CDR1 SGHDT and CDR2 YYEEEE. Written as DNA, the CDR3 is TGTGCCACTACTTCCCAGGCGAGCTCTGGAAACACCATATATTTT. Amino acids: CATTSQASSGNTIYF.

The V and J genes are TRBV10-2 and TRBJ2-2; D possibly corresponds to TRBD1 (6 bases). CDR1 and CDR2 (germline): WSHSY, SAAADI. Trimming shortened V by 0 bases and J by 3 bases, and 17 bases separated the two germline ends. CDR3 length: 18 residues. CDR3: CASSESGTNVRDTGELFF. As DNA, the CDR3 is TGCGCCAGCAGTGAGTCAGGGACAAACGTACGGGACACCGGGGAGCTGTTTTTT.

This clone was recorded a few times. The CDR3 bases are TGTGCCACCAGCAAGAGGACACAATCCAATCAGCCCCAGCATTTT. Amino acids: CATSKRTQSNQPQHF. This rearrangement joins TRBV15 to TRBJ1-5, with D perhaps matching TRBD1 (5 bases). There are 15 residues in the CDR3. Germline CDR1 and CDR2: LNHNV and YYDKDF (reference sequence). Trimming left V 4 bases short and J 3 bases short, with 13 bases between.

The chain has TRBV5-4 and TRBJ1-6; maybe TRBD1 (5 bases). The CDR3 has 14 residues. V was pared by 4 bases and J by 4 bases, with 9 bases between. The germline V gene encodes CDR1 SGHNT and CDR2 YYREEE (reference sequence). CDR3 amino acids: CASSPRQYNSPLHF. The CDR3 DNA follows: TGTGCCAGCAGCCCGCGACAGTATAATTCACCCCTCCACTTT.

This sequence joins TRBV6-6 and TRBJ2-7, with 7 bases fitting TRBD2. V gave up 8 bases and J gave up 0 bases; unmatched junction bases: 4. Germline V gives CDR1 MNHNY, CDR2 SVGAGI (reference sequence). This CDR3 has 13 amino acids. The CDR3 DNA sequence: TGTGCCAGCGGGACTACCCCCTCCTACGAGCAGTACTTC. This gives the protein CASGTTPSYEQYF.

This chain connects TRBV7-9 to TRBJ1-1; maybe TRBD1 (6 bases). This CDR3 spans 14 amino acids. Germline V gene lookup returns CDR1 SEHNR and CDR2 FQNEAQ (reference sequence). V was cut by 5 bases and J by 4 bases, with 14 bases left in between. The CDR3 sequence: CASSLEGRGTEAFF. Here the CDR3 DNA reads TGTGCCAGCAGCCTAGAGGGCAGGGGCACTGAAGCTTTCTTT. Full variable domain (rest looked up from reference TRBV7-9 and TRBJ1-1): DTGVSQNPRHKITKRGQNVTFRCDPISEHNRLYWYRQTLGQGPEFLTYFQNEAQLEKSRLLSDRFSAERPKGSFSTLEIQRTEQGDSAMYLCASSLEGRGTEAFFGQGTRLTVV.

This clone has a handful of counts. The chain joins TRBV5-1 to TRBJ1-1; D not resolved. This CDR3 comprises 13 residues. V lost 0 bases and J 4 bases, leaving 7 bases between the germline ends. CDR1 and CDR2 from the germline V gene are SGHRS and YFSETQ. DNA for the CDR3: TGCGCCAGCAGCTTGGCAGAGGGCACTGAAGCTTTCTTT. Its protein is CASSLAEGTEAFF.

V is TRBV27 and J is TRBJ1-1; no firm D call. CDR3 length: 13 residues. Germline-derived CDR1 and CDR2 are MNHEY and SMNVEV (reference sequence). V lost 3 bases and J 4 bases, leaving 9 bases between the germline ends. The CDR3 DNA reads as TGTGCCAGCAGTTTTATGCGTGGCACTGAAGCTTTCTTT. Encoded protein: CASSFMRGTEAFF.

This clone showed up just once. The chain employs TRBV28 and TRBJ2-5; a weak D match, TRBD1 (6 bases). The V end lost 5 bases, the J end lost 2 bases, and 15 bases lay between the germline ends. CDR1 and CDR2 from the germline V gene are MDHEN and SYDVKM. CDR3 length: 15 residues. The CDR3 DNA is TGTGCCAGCAGTCCGGGACACCTACCTCAAGAGACCCAGTACTTC. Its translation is CASSPGHLPQETQYF.

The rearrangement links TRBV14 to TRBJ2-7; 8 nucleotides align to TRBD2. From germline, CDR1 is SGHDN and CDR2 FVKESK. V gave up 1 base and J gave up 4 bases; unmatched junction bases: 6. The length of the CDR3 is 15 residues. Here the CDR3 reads CASSQGDSGIYEQYF. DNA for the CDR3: TGTGCCAGCAGCCAAGGGGATAGCGGGATATACGAGCAGTACTTC.

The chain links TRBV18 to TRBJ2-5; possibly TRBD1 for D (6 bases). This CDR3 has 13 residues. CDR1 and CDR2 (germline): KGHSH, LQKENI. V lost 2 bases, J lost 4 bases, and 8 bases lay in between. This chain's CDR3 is CASSPVGAETQYF. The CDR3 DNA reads TGTGCCAGCTCACCAGTGGGGGCAGAGACCCAGTACTTC.

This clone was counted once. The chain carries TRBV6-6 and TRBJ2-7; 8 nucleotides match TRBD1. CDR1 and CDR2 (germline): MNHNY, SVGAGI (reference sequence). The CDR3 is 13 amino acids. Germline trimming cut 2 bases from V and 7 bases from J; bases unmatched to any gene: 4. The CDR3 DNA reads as TGTGCCAGCAGTTACCCAGGGGGCGGTGAGCAGTACTTC. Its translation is CASSYPGGGEQYF.

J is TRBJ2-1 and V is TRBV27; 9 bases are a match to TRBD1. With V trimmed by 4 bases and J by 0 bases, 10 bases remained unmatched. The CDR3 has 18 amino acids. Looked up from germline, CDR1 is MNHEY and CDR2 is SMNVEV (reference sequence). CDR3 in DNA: TGTGCCAGCAGTTCTGGACAGGGGTTAAAGGACTCCTACAATGAGCAGTTCTTC. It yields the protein CASSSGQGLKDSYNEQFF.

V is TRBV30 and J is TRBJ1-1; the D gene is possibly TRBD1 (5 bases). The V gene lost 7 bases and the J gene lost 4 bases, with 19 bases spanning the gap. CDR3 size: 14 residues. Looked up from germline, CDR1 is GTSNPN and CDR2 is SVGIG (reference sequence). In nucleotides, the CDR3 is TGTGCCTTTACCCGACAGTTAGGGGCCACTGAAGCTTTCTTT. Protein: CAFTRQLGATEAFF. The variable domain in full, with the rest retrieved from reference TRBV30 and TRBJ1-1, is SQTIHQWPATLVQPVGSPLSLECTVEGTSNPNLYWYRQAAGRGLQLLFYSVGIGQISSEVPQNLSASRPQDRQFILSSKKLLLSDSGFYLCAFTRQLGATEAFFGQGTRLTVV.

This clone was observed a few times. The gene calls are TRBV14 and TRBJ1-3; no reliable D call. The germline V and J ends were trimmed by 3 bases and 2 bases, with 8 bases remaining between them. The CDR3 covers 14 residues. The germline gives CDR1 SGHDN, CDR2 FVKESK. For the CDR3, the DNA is TGTGCCAGCAGCCATAGAGGGCCTGGAAACACCATATATTTT. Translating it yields CASSHRGPGNTIYF.

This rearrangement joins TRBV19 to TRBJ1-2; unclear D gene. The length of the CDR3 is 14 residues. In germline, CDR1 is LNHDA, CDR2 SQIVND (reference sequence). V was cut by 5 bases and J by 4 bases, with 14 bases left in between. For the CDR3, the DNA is TGTGCCAGTAGTCGGGCGGGAATTGGCTATGGCTACACCTTC. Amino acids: CASSRAGIGYGYTF.

The CDR3 coding sequence is TGTGCTAGTGGTTTGGAAACCGGGCCCCAGCATTTT. Translation: CASGLETGPQHF. The rearrangement uses TRBV12-5 and TRBJ1-5; D remains ambiguous. Germline V gene sequence: CDR1 LGHNT, CDR2 FRNRAP. V shed 1 base and J shed 9 bases, with 7 bases lying between them. This CDR3 is built from 12 residues. Full variable domain (remainder filled in from reference TRBV12-5 and TRBJ1-5): DARVTQTPRHKVTEMGQEVTMRCQPILGHNTVFWYRQTMMQGLELLAYFRNRAPLDDSGMPKDRFSAEMPDATLATLKIQPSEPRDSAVYFCASGLETGPQHFGDGTRLSIL.

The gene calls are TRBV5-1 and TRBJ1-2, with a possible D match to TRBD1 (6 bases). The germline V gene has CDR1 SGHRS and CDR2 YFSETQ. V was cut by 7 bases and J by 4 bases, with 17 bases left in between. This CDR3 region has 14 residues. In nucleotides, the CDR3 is TGCGCCAGCTGCCCCGGGACACCTCGCTATGGCTACACCTTC. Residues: CASCPGTPRYGYTF. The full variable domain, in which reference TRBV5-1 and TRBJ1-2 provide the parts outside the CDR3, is KAGVTQTPRYLIKTRGQQVTLSCSPISGHRSVSWYQQTPGQGLQFLFEYFSETQRNKGNFPGRFSGRQFSNSRSEMNVSTLELGDSALYLCASCPGTPRYGYTFGSGTRLTVV.

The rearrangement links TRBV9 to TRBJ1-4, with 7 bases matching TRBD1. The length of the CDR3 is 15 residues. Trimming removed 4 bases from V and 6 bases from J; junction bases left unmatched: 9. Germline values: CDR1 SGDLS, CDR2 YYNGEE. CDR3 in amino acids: CASSKGGLTDEKLFF. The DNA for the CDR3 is TGTGCCAGCAGCAAAGGGGGCCTTACGGATGAAAAACTGTTTTTT.

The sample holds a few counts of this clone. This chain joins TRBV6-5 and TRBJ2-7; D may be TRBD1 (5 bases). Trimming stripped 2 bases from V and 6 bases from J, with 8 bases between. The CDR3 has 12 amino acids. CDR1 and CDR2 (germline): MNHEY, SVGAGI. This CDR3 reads CASSYVGAEQYF. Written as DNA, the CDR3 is TGTGCCAGCAGTTACGTTGGGGCCGAGCAGTACTTC.

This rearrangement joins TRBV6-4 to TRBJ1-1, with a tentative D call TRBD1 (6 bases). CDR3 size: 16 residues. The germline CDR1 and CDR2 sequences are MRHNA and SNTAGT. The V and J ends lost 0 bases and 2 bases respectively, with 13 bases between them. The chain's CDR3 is CASSDSPLQGNTEAFF. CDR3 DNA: TGTGCCAGCAGTGACTCTCCTCTACAGGGCAACACTGAAGCTTTCTTT.

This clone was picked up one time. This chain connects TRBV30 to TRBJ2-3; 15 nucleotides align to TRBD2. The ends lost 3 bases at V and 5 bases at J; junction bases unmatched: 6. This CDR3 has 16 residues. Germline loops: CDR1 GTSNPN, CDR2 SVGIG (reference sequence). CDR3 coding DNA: TGTGCCTGGAGGGGACTAGCGGGGGGCGGGGGAGATACGCAGTATTTT. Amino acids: CAWRGLAGGGGDTQYF. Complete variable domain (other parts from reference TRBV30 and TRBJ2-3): SQTIHQWPATLVQPVGSPLSLECTVEGTSNPNLYWYRQAAGRGLQLLFYSVGIGQISSEVPQNLSASRPQDRQFILSSKKLLLSDSGFYLCAWRGLAGGGGDTQYFGPGTRLTVL.

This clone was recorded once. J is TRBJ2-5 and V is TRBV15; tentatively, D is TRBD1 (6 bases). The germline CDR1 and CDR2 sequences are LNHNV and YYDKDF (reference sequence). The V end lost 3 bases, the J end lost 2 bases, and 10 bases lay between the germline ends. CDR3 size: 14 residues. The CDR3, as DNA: TGTGCCACCAGCAGTCCGGACAGACAAGAGACCCAGTACTTC. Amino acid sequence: CATSSPDRQETQYF.

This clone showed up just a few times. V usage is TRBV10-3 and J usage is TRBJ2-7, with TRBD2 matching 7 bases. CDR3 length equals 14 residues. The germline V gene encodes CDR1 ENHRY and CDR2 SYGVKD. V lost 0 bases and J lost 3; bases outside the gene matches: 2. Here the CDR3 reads CAISESGGNYEQYF. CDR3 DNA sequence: TGTGCCATCAGTGAGTCGGGGGGGAACTACGAGCAGTACTTC.

DNA of the CDR3: TGTGCCAGCAGTTTATCAGGGAAGGGTCAGCCCCAGCATTTT. This sequence encodes CASSLSGKGQPQHF. The rearrangement uses TRBV28 and TRBJ1-5; D is perhaps TRBD1 (5 bases). The V gene's germline CDR1 is MDHEN and CDR2 SYDVKM. V lost 1 base and J 6 bases, leaving 10 bases between the germline ends. The CDR3 totals 14 residues.

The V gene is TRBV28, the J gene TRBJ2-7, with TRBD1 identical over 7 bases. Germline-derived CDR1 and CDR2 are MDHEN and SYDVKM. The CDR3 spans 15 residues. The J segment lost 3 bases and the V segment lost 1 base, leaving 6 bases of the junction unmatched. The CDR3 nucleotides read TGTGCCAGCAGTTTATCCCAGGGGGTCAACTACGAGCAGTACTTC. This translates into CASSLSQGVNYEQYF.

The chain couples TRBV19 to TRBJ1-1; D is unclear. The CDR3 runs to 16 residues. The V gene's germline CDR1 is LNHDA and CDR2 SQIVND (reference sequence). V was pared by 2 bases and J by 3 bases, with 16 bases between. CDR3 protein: CASSIRGGIGDTEAFF. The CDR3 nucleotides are TGTGCCAGTAGTATACGGGGAGGAATCGGAGACACTGAAGCTTTCTTT.

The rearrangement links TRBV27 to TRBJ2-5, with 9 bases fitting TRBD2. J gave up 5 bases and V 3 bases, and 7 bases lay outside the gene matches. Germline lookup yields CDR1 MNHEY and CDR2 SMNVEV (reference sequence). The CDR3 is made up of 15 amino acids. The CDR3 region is CASSFGGGARETQYF. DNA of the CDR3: TGTGCCAGCAGTTTTGGCGGGGGGGCCCGGGAGACCCAGTACTTC.